The clone carrying this TCR beta chain was observed at least ten times. V gave up 4 bases and J gave up 0 bases, with 9 bases separating them. CDR1 SQVTM and CDR2 ANQGSEA come from the germline V gene. This CDR3 region has 13 residues. The data derive from a study of neurological immune-mediated disorders. The unsorted libraries had their origin in 2 million PBMCs stored at -80 C. Each CDR3 protein gets one entry after TCRdb re-called the 5' RACE reads with MiXCR. The sample carries 25,000 to 35,000 distinct CDR3 sequences, 9% to 14% recorded once. The chain uses TRBV29-1 and TRBJ1-1; the D is unclear. Sequenced material: PBMCs. This TCR came from a woman between 55 and 75 years old in good health. The DNA of the CDR3 is TGCAGCGTTGGAAGCAATCTGAACACTGAAGCTTTCTTT. Translated: CSVGSNLNTEAFF.